A selection of T cell receptor beta chains follows, all from one sample in a study of blood T cell repertoires in COVID-19. Only in-frame clones appear in the TCRdb table, and some are missing; sequencing was by immunoSEQ multiplex PCR. Of around 140,000 clones detected, 80% to 90% appear once; the ten largest clones hold 2% to 2.5%. Source material: peripheral blood. The receptor set was obtained from a man aged 50-59 years with active COVID-19. CDR3s include the opening cysteine and the closing phenylalanine or tryptophan. D genes are given only for firm matches. Where a row states a size, it is once, few, many or the class of an expanded clone; other rows omit it.

>TRBJ2-7|.|TRBV6-5|TRBD1
CASRGQVLYEQYF
TGTGCCAGCAGGGGACAGGTTCTGTACGAGCAGTACTTC
>TRBJ2-2|.|TRBV11-2|.
CASTPIRQNTGELFF
TGTGCCAGCACCCCTATCCGACAGAACACCGGGGAGCTGTTTTTT
>TRBJ1-4|.|TRBV7-2|TRBD1
CASSVTGTGSEKLFF
TGTGCCAGCAGCGTTACCGGGACAGGGAGTGAAAAACTGTTTTTT
>TRBJ2-3|.|TRBV3-1/TRBV3-2|.
CASSQLVRGTDTQYF
TGTGCCAGCAGCCAATTGGTACGAGGCACAGATACGCAGTATTTT
>TRBJ1-2|.|TRBV12-3/TRBV12-4|.
CASSLGGFYGYTF
TGTGCCAGCAGTTTGGGAGGGTTCTATGGCTACACCTTC
>TRBJ2-7|few|TRBV28|.
CASLGQATYEQYF
TGTGCCAGCCTGGGGCAGGCCACCTACGAGCAGTACTTC
>TRBJ2-4|.|TRBV9|.
CASSVESSQGLLAKNIQYF
TGTGCCAGCAGCGTAGAGTCATCCCAGGGGCTTCTAGCCAAAAACATTCAGTACTTC
>TRBJ2-5|.|TRBV7-9|TRBD2
CASSLTSGGETQYF
TGTGCCAGCAGCTTGACTAGCGGGGGAGAGACCCAGTACTTC
>TRBJ1-5|.|TRBV11-3|.
CASKLGQWADSNQPQHF
TGTGCCAGCAAACTAGGGCAGTGGGCGGATAGCAATCAGCCCCAGCATTTT
>TRBJ2-7|once|TRBV2|.
CASRGNSYEQYF
TGTGCCAGCCGGGGGAACTCCTACGAGCAGTACTTC
>TRBJ2-7|.|TRBV6-5|TRBD1
CASSRLGTGTPTF
TGTGCCAGCAGCCGCCTCGGGACAGGTACCCCGACTTTC
>TRBJ2-3|.|TRBV4-1|.
CASSAGTNTDTQYF
TGCGCCAGCAGCGCCGGGACAAACACAGATACGCAGTATTTT
>TRBJ1-6|.|TRBV15|TRBD1
CATSDRGLSWNSPLHF
TGTGCCACCAGCGACAGGGGGCTAAGTTGGAATTCACCCCTCCACTTT
>TRBJ2-7|.|TRBV5-8|.
CASSLARLVDSSYEQYF
TGTGCCAGCAGCTTGGCTCGGCTAGTGGATAGCTCCTACGAGCAGTACTTC
>TRBJ1-4|few|TRBV5-1|TRBD1
CASSPQNRGINEKLFF
TGCGCCAGCAGCCCCCAAAACAGGGGAATTAATGAAAAACTGTTTTTT
>TRBJ1-1|.|TRBV7-2|.
CASSSRGGANTEAFF
TGTGCCAGCAGCTCCCGGGGGGGCGCGAACACTGAAGCTTTCTTT
>TRBJ1-6|.|TRBV2|.
CASSGGGVGSPLHF
TGTGCCAGCAGTGGAGGGGGGGTGGGCTCACCCCTCCACTTT
>TRBJ2-7|.|TRBV13|.
CASSRSPLGYEQYF
TGTGCCAGCAGCCGGAGCCCACTGGGCTACGAGCAGTACTTC
>TRBJ1-6|.|TRBV27|TRBD1
CASSASDRGQAPLHF
TGTGCCAGCAGTGCATCCGACAGGGGGCAGGCACCCCTCCACTTT
>TRBJ1-6|.|TRBV18|.
CASSLDMNSPLHF
TGTGCCAGCTCACTCGACATGAATTCACCCCTCCACTTT
>TRBJ1-6|.|TRBV6-6|TRBD1
CASTNGQGGSPLHF
TGTGCCAGCACTAATGGACAGGGGGGATCACCCCTCCACTTT
>TRBJ1-1|.|TRBV19|.
CASRKSLPDTEAFF
TGTGCCAGTAGGAAGTCCCTGCCAGACACTGAAGCTTTCTTT
>TRBJ1-1|once|TRBV11-3|.
CASSLGPGLNTEAFF
TGTGCCAGCAGCTTAGGGCCGGGATTAAACACTGAAGCTTTCTTT
>TRBJ1-4|.|TRBV7-9|.
CASTRGGNEKLFF
TGTGCCAGCACGCGGGGGGGCAACGAAAAACTGTTTTTT
>TRBJ1-1|.|TRBV6-5|.
CASSYGAGVGTEAFF
TGTGCCAGCAGTTACGGGGCGGGGGTAGGTACTGAAGCTTTCTTT
>TRBJ1-6|.|TRBV19|TRBD1
CASSPQGQGGNSPLHF
TGTGCCAGTAGTCCCCAGGGACAGGGGGGGAATTCACCCCTCCACTTT
>TRBJ2-1|.|TRBV7-2|.
CASSYGVGNEQFF
TGTGCCAGCAGCTACGGGGTGGGTAATGAGCAGTTCTTC
>TRBJ1-6|.|TRBV6-5|.
CASSYSQGSKSPLHF
TGTGCCAGCAGTTACTCGCAGGGTTCTAAGTCACCCCTCCACTTT
>TRBJ2-7|.|TRBV5-4|TRBD1
CASSPGGLSYEQYF
TGTGCCAGCAGCCCAGGGGGTCTCTCCTACGAGCAGTACTTC
>TRBJ2-5|once|TRBV5-4|TRBD1
CASSSDRSETQYF
TGTGCCAGCAGCTCGGACAGGTCAGAGACCCAGTACTTC
>TRBJ1-1|few|TRBV4-1|TRBD1
CASSQRGQYLQRNTEAFF
TGCGCCAGCAGCCAAAGGGGACAGTACCTCCAGAGGAACACTGAAGCTTTCTTT
>TRBJ1-1|.|TRBV3-1/TRBV3-2|.
CASSRAIGRGQPGGTEAFF
TGTGCCAGCAGCCGAGCCATTGGTAGGGGCCAACCGGGGGGCACTGAAGCTTTCTTT
>TRBJ1-1|.|TRBV5-4|TRBD1
CASSIWTGGTEAFF
TGTGCCAGCAGCATATGGACAGGGGGCACTGAAGCTTTCTTT
>TRBJ2-7|.|TRBV30|TRBD1
CAWSDTGDEQYF
TGTGCCTGGAGCGATACAGGGGACGAGCAGTACTTC
>TRBJ2-7|.|TRBV9|.
CASSVRGGYEQYF
TGTGCCAGCAGCGTAAGGGGGGGCTACGAGCAGTACTTC
>TRBJ1-1|once|TRBV6-6|.
CASRPGRTKGAFF
TGTGCCAGCAGACCCGGGAGAACAAAGGGAGCTTTCTTT
>TRBJ2-7|.|TRBV5-4|TRBD2
CASSRAGTSGTYEQYF
TGTGCCAGCAGCCGAGCCGGGACTAGCGGAACCTACGAGCAGTACTTC
>TRBJ1-1|.|TRBV7-9|TRBD1
CASSLAPKDRGAFF
TGTGCCAGCAGCTTAGCGCCTAAGGACAGGGGAGCTTTCTTT
>TRBJ2-2|.|TRBV27|TRBD2
CASSFLGTTHTGELFF
TGTGCCAGCAGTTTCCTCGGGACTACCCACACCGGGGAGCTGTTTTTT
>TRBJ1-1|.|TRBV6-5|.
CASRGTGGSTEAFF
TGTGCCAGCAGAGGGACGGGAGGAAGCACTGAAGCTTTCTTT
>TRBJ2-3|.|TRBV7-2|.
CASSSPPRRDTQYF
TGTGCCAGCAGCTCACCCCCCCGGAGGGATACGCAGTATTTT
>TRBJ2-5|.|TRBV5-1|.
CASSLRLEGQETQYF
TGCGCCAGCAGCTTACGCCTAGAGGGTCAAGAGACCCAGTACTTC
>TRBJ1-4|.|TRBV18|TRBD1
CASSFDRGRSLEKLFF
TGTGCCAGCTCATTCGACAGGGGGCGATCCTTAGAAAAACTGTTTTTT
>TRBJ2-1|.|TRBV3-1/TRBV3-2|.
CASTSASLADNEQFF
TGTGCCAGCACCTCAGCCAGTTTAGCGGACAATGAGCAGTTCTTC
>TRBJ2-3|.|TRBV29-1|TRBD2
CSVSAGGLTDTQYF
TGCAGCGTTTCAGCGGGGGGGCTCACAGATACGCAGTATTTT
>TRBJ2-3|few|TRBV3-1/TRBV3-2|.
CASSQWTATDTQYF
TGTGCCAGCAGTCAATGGACAGCGACAGATACGCAGTATTTT